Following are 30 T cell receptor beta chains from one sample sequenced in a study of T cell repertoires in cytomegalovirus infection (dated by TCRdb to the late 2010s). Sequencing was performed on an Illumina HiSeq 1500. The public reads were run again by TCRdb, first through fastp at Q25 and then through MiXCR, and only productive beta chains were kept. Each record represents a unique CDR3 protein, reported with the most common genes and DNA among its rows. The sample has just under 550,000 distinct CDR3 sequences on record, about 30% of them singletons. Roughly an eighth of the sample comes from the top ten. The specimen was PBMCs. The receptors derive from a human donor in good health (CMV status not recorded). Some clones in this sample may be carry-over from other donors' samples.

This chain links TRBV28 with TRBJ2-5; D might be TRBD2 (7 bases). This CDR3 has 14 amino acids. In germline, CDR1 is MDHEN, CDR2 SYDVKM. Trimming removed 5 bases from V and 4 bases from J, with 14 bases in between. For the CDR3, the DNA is TGTGCCAGCAGTCCACGGGGGGCAGCAGAGACCCAGTACTTC. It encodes CASSPRGAAETQYF.

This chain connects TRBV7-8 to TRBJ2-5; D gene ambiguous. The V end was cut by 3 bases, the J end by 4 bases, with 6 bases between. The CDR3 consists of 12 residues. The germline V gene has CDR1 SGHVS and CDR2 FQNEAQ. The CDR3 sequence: CASSFTRETQYF. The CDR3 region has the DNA TGTGCCAGCAGCTTCACGAGAGAGACCCAGTACTTC.

Here the CDR3 reads CASLQGARSNQPQHF. The CDR3 bases are TGTGCCAGCCTGCAGGGGGCTAGAAGCAATCAGCCCCAGCATTTT. The chain has TRBV19 and TRBJ1-5, with 8 bases identical to TRBD1. Germline CDR1 LNHDA, CDR2 SQIVND (reference sequence). With 9 bases clipped from V and 1 base from J, the junction kept 8 bases outside the gene matches. The CDR3 is 15 amino acids.

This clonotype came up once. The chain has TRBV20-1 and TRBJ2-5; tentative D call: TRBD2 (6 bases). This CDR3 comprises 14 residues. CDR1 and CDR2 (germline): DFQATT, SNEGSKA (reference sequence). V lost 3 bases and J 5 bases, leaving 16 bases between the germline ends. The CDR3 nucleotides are TGCAGTGCTAGGTACCCGGGAGTGGGTGAGACCCAGTACTTC. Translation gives CSARYPGVGETQYF.

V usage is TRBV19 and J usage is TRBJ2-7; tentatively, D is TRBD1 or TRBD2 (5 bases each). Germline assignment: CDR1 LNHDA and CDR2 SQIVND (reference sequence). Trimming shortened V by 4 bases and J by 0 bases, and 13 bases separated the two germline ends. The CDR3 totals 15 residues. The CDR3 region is CASSKARGPSYEQYV. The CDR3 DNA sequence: TGTGCCAGTAGTAAAGCCCGGGGCCCCTCCTACGAGCAGTACGTC.

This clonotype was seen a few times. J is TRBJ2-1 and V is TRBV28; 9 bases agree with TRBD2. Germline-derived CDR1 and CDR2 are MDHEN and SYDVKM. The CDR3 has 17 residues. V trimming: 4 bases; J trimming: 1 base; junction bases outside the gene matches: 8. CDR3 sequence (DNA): TGTGCCAGCAGTTGGGGACTAGCCGGTCAATCCTACAATGAGCAGTTCTTC. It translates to CASSWGLAGQSYNEQFF.

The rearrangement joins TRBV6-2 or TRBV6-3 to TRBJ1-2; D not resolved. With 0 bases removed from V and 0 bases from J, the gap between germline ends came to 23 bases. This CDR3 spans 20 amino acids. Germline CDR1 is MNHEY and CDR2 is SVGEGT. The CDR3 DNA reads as TGTGCCAGCAGTTACTCCAACCTCCTTAGGGTACGTCGGACTAACTATGGCTACACCTTC. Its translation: CASSYSNLLRVRRTNYGYTF.

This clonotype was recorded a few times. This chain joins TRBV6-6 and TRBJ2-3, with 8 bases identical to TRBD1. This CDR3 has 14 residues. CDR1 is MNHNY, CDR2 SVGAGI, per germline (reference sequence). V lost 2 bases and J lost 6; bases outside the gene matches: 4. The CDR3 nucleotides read TGTGCCAGCAGTTACCGGACAGGGTCGGATACGCAGTATTTT. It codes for CASSYRTGSDTQYF.

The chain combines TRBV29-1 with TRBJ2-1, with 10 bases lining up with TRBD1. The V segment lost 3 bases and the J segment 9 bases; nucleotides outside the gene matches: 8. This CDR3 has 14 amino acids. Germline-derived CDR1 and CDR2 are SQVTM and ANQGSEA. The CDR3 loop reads CSVEADRGLSEQFF. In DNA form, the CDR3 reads TGCAGCGTTGAGGCTGACAGGGGGCTGAGTGAGCAGTTCTTC.

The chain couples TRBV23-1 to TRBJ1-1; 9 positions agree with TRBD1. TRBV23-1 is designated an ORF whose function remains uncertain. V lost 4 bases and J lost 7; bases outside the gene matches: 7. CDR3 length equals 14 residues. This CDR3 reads CASSPLPDRGEAFF. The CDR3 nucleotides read TGCGCCAGCAGTCCCCTTCCGGACAGGGGTGAAGCTTTCTTT.

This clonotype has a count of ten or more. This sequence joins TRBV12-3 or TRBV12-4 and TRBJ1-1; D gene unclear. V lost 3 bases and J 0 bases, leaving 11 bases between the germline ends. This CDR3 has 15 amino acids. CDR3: CASSLKPPMNTEAFF. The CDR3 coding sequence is TGTGCCAGCAGTTTGAAACCTCCCATGAACACTGAAGCTTTCTTT.

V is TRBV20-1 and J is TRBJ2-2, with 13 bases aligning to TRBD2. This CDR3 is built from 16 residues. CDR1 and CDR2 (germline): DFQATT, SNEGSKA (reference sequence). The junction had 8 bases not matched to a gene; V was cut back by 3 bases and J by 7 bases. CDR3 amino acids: CSARTGTSGIHGELFF. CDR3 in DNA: TGCAGTGCTAGGACCGGGACTAGCGGGATCCACGGGGAGCTGTTTTTT.

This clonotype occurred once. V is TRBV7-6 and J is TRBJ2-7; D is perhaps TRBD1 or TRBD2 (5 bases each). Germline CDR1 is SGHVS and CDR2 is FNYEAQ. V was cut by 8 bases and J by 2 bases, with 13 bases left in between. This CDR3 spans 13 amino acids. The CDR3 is CASARGEAYEQYF. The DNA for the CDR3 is TGTGCCAGCGCCCGGGGCGAGGCCTACGAGCAGTACTTC.

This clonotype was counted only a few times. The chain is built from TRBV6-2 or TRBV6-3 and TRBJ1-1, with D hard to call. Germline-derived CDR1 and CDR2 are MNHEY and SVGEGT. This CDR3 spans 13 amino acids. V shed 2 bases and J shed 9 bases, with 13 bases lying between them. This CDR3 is CASSYAAGRQAFF. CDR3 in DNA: TGTGCCAGCAGTTACGCCGCCGGACGGCAAGCTTTCTTT.

The DNA for the CDR3 is TGCAGTGCTGAGGACGCCAATGAGCAGTTCTTC. Translation: CSAEDANEQFF. V gene TRBV20-1 combines with J gene TRBJ2-1; D not resolved. Trimming took off 5 bases at V and 6 bases at J, with 8 bases between the two ends. CDR1 and CDR2 (germline): DFQATT, SNEGSKA (reference sequence). The CDR3 has 11 residues.

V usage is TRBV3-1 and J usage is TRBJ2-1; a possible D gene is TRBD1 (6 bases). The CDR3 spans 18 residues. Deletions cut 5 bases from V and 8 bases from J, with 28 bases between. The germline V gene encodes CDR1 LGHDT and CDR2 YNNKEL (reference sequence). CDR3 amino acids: CASSSTRTVTSNEHEQFF. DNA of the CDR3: TGTGCCAGCAGCTCAACGCGGACAGTTACTAGTAATGAGCATGAGCAGTTCTTC.

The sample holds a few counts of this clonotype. The CDR3 DNA reads TGCGCCAGCAGCCAAGATGAAAGGGTAGGGAGGAATGAGCAGTTCTTC. This gives the protein CASSQDERVGRNEQFF. The rearrangement links TRBV4-1 to TRBJ2-1, with D maybe TRBD2 (6 bases). CDR3 size: 16 residues. The germline gives CDR1 MGHRA, CDR2 YSYEKL. The V end lost 0 bases, the J end lost 7 bases, and 16 bases lay between the germline ends.

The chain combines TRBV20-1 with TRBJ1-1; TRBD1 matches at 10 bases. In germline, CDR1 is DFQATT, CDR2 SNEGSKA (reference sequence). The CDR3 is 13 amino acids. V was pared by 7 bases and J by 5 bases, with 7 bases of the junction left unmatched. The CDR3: CSGRTGGVTEAFF. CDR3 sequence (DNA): TGCAGTGGTCGGACAGGGGGTGTTACTGAAGCTTTCTTT.

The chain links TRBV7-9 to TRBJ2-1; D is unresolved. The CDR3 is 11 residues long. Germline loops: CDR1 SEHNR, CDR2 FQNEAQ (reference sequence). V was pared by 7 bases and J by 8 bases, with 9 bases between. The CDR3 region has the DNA TGTGCCAGCACCCGGAGCGATGAGCAGTTCTTC. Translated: CASTRSDEQFF.

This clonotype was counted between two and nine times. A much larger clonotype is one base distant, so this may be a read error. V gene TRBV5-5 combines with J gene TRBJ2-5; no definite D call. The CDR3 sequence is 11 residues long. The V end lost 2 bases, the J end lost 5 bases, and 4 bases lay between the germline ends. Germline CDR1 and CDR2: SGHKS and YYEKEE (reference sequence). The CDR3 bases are TGTGCCAGCAGCTTCATGGAGACCCAGTACTTC. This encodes CASSFMETQYF.

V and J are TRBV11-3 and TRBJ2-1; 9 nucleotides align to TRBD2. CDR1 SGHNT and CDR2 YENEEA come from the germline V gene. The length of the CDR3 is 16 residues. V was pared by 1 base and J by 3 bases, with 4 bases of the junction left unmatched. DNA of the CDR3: TGTGCCAGCAGCTTAGGAGTAGCGGGAGTCTACAATGAGCAGTTCTTC. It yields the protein CASSLGVAGVYNEQFF.

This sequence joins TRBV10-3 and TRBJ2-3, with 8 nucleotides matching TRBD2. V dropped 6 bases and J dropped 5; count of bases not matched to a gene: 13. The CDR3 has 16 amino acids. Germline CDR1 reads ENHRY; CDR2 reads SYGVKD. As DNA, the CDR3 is TGTGCCATCAGGCCACCGGGGGCGGGAGGAAGAGATACGCAGTATTTT. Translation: CAIRPPGAGGRDTQYF.

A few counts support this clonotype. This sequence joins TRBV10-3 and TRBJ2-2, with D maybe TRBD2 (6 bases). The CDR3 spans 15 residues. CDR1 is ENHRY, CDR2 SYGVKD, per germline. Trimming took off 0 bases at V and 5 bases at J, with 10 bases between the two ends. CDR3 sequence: CAISESTGGTGELFF. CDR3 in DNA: TGTGCCATCAGTGAGTCGACCGGGGGTACCGGGGAGCTGTTTTTT.

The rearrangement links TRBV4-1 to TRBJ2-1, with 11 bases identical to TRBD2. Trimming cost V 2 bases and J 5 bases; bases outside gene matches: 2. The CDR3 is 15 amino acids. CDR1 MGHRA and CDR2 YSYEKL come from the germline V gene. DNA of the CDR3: TGCGCCAGCAGCCAACCGGGACTAGCGGACAATGAGCAGTTCTTC. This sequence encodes CASSQPGLADNEQFF.

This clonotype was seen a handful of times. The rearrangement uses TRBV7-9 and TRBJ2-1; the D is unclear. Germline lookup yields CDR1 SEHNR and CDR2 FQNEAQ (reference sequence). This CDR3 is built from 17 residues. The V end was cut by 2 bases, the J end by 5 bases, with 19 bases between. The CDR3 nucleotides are TGTGCCAGCAGCTTATCAGGTGAACTACAAAATAACAATGAGCAGTTCTTC. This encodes CASSLSGELQNNNEQFF.

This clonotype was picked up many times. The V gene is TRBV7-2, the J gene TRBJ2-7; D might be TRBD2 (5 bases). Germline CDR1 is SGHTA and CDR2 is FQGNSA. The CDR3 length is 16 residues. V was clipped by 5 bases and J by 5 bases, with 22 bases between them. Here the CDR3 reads CASSPTLDLFNHEQYF. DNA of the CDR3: TGTGCCAGCAGCCCTACTCTGGACTTGTTTAATCACGAGCAGTACTTC.

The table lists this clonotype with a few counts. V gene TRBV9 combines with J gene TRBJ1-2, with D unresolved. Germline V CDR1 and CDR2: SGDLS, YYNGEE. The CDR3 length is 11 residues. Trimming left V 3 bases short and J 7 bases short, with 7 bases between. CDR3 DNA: TGTGCCAGCAGCGCCGAACGTGGCTACACCTTC. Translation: CASSAERGYTF.

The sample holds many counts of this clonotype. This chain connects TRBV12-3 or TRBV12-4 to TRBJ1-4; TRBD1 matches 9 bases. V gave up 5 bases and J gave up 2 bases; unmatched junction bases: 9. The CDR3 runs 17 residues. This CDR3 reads CASSTGQGQGTNEKLFF. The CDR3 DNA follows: TGTGCCAGCAGTACGGGACAGGGCCAGGGGACTAATGAAAAACTGTTTTTT.

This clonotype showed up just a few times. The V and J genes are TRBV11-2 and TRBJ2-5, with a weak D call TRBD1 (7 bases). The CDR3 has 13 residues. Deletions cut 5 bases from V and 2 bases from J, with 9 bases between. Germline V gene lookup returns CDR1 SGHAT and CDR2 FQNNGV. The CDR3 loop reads CASSAGQQETQYF. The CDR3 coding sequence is TGTGCCAGCAGCGCGGGACAGCAAGAGACCCAGTACTTC.

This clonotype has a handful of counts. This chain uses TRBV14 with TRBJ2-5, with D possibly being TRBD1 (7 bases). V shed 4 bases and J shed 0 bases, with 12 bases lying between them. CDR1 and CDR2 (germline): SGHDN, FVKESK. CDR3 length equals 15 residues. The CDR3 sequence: CASSRDREDQETQYF. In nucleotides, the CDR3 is TGTGCCAGCAGCCGTGACAGGGAGGACCAAGAGACCCAGTACTTC.